Following are 27 T cell receptor beta chains from one sample sequenced in a study of vaccination effects on CD4 cells after COVID-19. Which antigens these TCRs recognize remains unknown. In the ViraFEST assay, antigen-specific CD4+ clonotypes were identified by expansion after peptide-pool stimulation. It was after more than 8 days of culture that CD4+ T cells were isolated. Nobody among the vaccine recipients had prior SARS-CoV-2 infection (nucleocapsid antibodies were negative). Here immunoSEQ multiplex PCR was the method, and the copy in TCRdb shows in-frame clones only, minus some. Of about 24,000 clones listed, around two thirds are singletons. Source: CD4+ T cells from PBMCs cultured with HCoV-OC43 spike peptides, taken before COVID-19 vaccination. As for subset: HCoV-OC43 spike overlapping peptide pool stimulation. The receptors were sampled from a human donor who received a COVID-19 vaccine.

This rearrangement joins TRBV7-2 to TRBJ2-7; TRBD2 aligns across 10 bases. Germline-derived CDR1 and CDR2 are SGHTA and FQGNSA. The junction had 10 bases not matched to a gene; V was cut back by 5 bases and J by 9 bases. The CDR3 is made up of 14 amino acids. The CDR3 region is CASSPWLAGDWQYF. DNA of the CDR3: TGTGCCAGCAGCCCGTGGCTAGCGGGAGACTGGCAGTACTTC.

The chain couples TRBV18 to TRBJ2-7, with D possibly being TRBD1 (6 bases). The CDR3 runs 13 residues. The germline V and J ends were trimmed by 5 bases and 4 bases, with 12 bases remaining between them. Germline lookup yields CDR1 KGHSH and CDR2 LQKENI. The CDR3 sequence is CASSAPTGYEQYF. The CDR3 region has the DNA TGTGCCAGCTCAGCCCCTACAGGGTACGAGCAGTACTTC.

The chain links TRBV2 to TRBJ1-2; possibly TRBD1 for D (5 bases). CDR1 is SNHLY and CDR2 is FYNNEI in the germline V gene. The CDR3 has 16 residues. V lost 2 bases, J lost 3 bases, and 16 bases lay in between. The CDR3 DNA follows: TGTGCCAGCAGTGAACCAAACAGGATAGGGGACTATGGCTACACCTTC. Translating gives CASSEPNRIGDYGYTF.

In this sample, this clone turned up once. CDR3 nucleotide sequence: TGTGCCAGCAGCACTTTTCTCGAGGTTAGGACCAAAAACATTCAGTACTTC. Its protein product is CASSTFLEVRTKNIQYF. The genes are TRBV21-1 and TRBJ2-4; TRBD2, the table's D call, lacks a check against the DNA. TRBV21-1 is given as a pseudogene. This CDR3 is 17 amino acids long.

The chain has TRBV6-5 and TRBJ2-7, with 10 nucleotides matching TRBD2. Germline trimming cut 4 bases from V and 3 bases from J; bases unmatched to any gene: 9. Per germline, CDR1 MNHEY and CDR2 SVGAGI. The CDR3 has 16 amino acids. CDR3 region: CASSLAGGLTFYEQYF. In DNA form, the CDR3 reads TGTGCCAGCAGTTTAGCGGGGGGACTAACTTTCTACGAGCAGTACTTC.

This clone showed up just once. This sequence joins TRBV27 and TRBJ2-1; D possibly corresponds to TRBD2 (6 bases). V shed 3 bases and J shed 0 bases, with 15 bases lying between them. CDR3 size: 17 residues. The germline gives CDR1 MNHEY, CDR2 SMNVEV (reference sequence). Written as DNA, the CDR3 is TGTGCCAGCAGTTTGCGCCTAGCGACCAGCTCCTACAATGAGCAGTTCTTC. It codes for CASSLRLATSSYNEQFF.

For the CDR3, the DNA is TGCGCCAGCAGCTCGGGACAGAACACCGGGGAGCTGTTTTTT. Translating gives CASSSGQNTGELFF. The genes are TRBV5-1 and TRBJ2-2, with D maybe TRBD1 (6 bases). Trimming pared 3 bases from V and 1 base from J, leaving 7 bases between. CDR1 and CDR2 from the germline V gene are SGHRS and YFSETQ. CDR3 length: 14 amino acids.

V and J are TRBV6-5 and TRBJ1-1; 7 bases are shared with TRBD1. CDR1 and CDR2 (germline): MNHEY, SVGAGI. CDR3 size: 14 residues. Germline trimming cut 5 bases from V and 2 bases from J; bases unmatched to any gene: 5. CDR3 residues: CASSLRTGNTEAFF. The CDR3 DNA reads TGTGCCAGCAGTCTCAGGACAGGCAACACTGAAGCTTTCTTT.

The chain joins TRBV4-1 to TRBJ2-7; a possible D gene is TRBD1 (6 bases). Germline-derived CDR1 and CDR2 are MGHRA and YSYEKL. This CDR3 contains 13 residues. Trimming removed 0 bases from V and 6 bases from J, with 9 bases in between. The CDR3 DNA follows: TGCGCCAGCAGCCAAGAACTCAGGGGCGAGCAGTACTTC. Translated, it gives CASSQELRGEQYF.

The V call is TRBV4-1, the J call TRBJ2-7; D call uncertain. The CDR3 covers 12 residues. Trimming stripped 1 base from V and 7 bases from J, with 8 bases between. Germline values: CDR1 MGHRA, CDR2 YSYEKL. CDR3 in amino acids: CASSQVLGEQYF. The CDR3 nucleotides read TGCGCCAGCAGCCAAGTCCTCGGAGAGCAGTACTTC.

This sequence joins TRBV10-1 and TRBJ2-2; D is unclear. Germline CDR1 and CDR2: WNHNN and SYGVQD (reference sequence). V lost 4 bases to trimming and J lost 0 bases, with 6 bases between them. The CDR3 is made up of 14 amino acids. CDR3 residues: CASSVTPNTGELFF. Written as DNA, the CDR3 is TGCGCCAGCAGTGTGACACCGAACACCGGGGAGCTGTTTTTT.

Of note for this clone: A junction end diverges from the germline sequence, so it may reflect a read error. The chain employs TRBV2 and TRBJ1-1; 8 bases fit TRBD1. The CDR3 sequence is 14 residues long. Germline V lookup: CDR1 SNHLY, CDR2 FYNNEI. The CDR3 sequence is CASREGQGNTEAFF. In DNA, the CDR3 is TGTGCCAGCAGGGAAGGACAGGGAAACACTGAAGCTTTCTTT.

V and J are TRBV4-1 and TRBJ2-7; D may be TRBD1 (5 bases). This CDR3 has 16 amino acids. Looked up from germline, CDR1 is MGHRA and CDR2 is YSYEKL. V lost 0 bases and J 1 base, leaving 13 bases between the germline ends. DNA for the CDR3: TGCGCCAGCAGCCAAGATGGCGCAGGGCGTTCCTACGAGCAGTACTTC. This sequence encodes CASSQDGAGRSYEQYF.

V gene TRBV5-5 combines with J gene TRBJ1-1; TRBD1 is a possible D gene (6 bases). The ends were cut back, 4 bases at V and 7 bases at J, with 14 bases in the middle. The CDR3 covers 13 residues. The V gene's germline CDR1 is SGHKS and CDR2 YYEKEE (reference sequence). This chain's CDR3 is CASSLGGALEAFF. In nucleotides, the CDR3 is TGTGCCAGCAGCCTCGGGGGGGCGCTTGAAGCTTTCTTT. Filled out from reference TRBV5-5 and TRBJ1-1, the complete variable domain reads DAGVTQSPTHLIKTRGQQVTLRCSPISGHKSVSWYQQVLGQGPQFIFQYYEKEERGRGNFPDRFSARQFPNYSSELNVNALLLGDSALYLCASSLGGALEAFFGQGTRLTVV.

This chain links TRBV3-1 (or the pseudogene TRBV3-2) with TRBJ1-1; D is undetermined. The CDR3 contains 14 residues. V dropped 0 bases and J dropped 6 bases, with 11 bases sitting between them. Looked up from germline, CDR1 is LGHDT and CDR2 is YNNKEL (reference sequence). The CDR3 spells CASSQDLGRAEAFF. The CDR3 DNA is TGTGCCAGCAGCCAAGATCTCGGGAGGGCTGAAGCTTTCTTT.

This clone was detected only once. The chain recombines TRBV12-3 or TRBV12-4 with TRBJ2-7; D is undetermined. The CDR3 loop spans 13 amino acids. With 3 bases removed from V and 6 bases from J, the gap between germline ends came to 12 bases. The CDR3 nucleotides are TGTGCCAGCAGTTTGAGACGTATGGGCGAGCAGTACTTC. Amino acids: CASSLRRMGEQYF.

The chain combines TRBV5-1 with TRBJ1-3; 7 bases match TRBD1. This CDR3 region has 15 residues. CDR1 and CDR2 from the germline V gene are SGHRS and YFSETQ. V gave up 4 bases and J gave up 2 bases; unmatched junction bases: 6. The CDR3 loop is CASSPTGEAGNTIYF. The CDR3 DNA follows: TGCGCCAGCAGCCCCACAGGGGAGGCTGGAAACACCATATATTTT. The whole variable domain, filled in from reference TRBV5-1 and TRBJ1-3, reads KAGVTQTPRYLIKTRGQQVTLSCSPISGHRSVSWYQQTPGQGLQFLFEYFSETQRNKGNFPGRFSGRQFSNSRSEMNVSTLELGDSALYLCASSPTGEAGNTIYFGEGSWLTVV.

The rearrangement uses TRBV3-1 (or the pseudogene TRBV3-2) and TRBJ1-1; D gene unclear. The CDR3 is made up of 14 amino acids. CDR1 is LGHDT and CDR2 is YNNKEL in the germline V gene (reference sequence). Trimming cost V 2 bases and J 0 bases, with 7 bases left between them. In nucleotides, the CDR3 is TGTGCCAGCAGCCAATCGATAGTGAACACTGAAGCTTTCTTT. This sequence encodes CASSQSIVNTEAFF.

CDR3 loop: CASSLNVNEQFF. The CDR3 nucleotides are TGCGCCAGCAGCTTGAACGTCAATGAGCAGTTCTTC. The genes are TRBV5-1 and TRBJ2-1; D gene uncertain. Germline V gene sequence: CDR1 SGHRS, CDR2 YFSETQ. V lost 1 base to trimming and J lost 6 bases, with 5 bases between them. CDR3 length equals 12 residues.

The V call is TRBV5-1, the J call TRBJ2-7; TRBD2 matches at 8 bases. Germline values: CDR1 SGHRS, CDR2 YFSETQ. The V and J ends lost 5 bases and 3 bases, in that order; junction bases with no gene match: 4. The CDR3 consists of 13 residues. CDR3: CASSPTSGYEQYF. The CDR3 DNA is TGCGCCAGCAGTCCCACTAGCGGCTACGAGCAGTACTTC.

The J gene is TRBJ2-7, the V gene TRBV5-1; the D gene is possibly TRBD1 (5 bases). Germline CDR1 and CDR2: SGHRS and YFSETQ. Trimming removed 1 base at V and 3 bases at J, with 14 bases between. CDR3 length equals 15 residues. The CDR3 here is CASSLSRARFYEQYF. The CDR3 nucleotides are TGCGCCAGCAGCTTGAGCAGGGCCCGGTTCTACGAGCAGTACTTC.

CDR3 DNA sequence: TGTGCCAGCAGTGAAACGGCAGGGCGCACAGATACGCAGTATTTT. Residues: CASSETAGRTDTQYF. The chain recombines TRBV2 with TRBJ2-3; D is perhaps TRBD1 (5 bases). CDR3 length: 15 amino acids. Per the germline V gene, CDR1 is SNHLY and CDR2 is FYNNEI. Trimming pared 2 bases from V and 1 base from J, leaving 10 bases between.

The chain carries TRBV5-1 and TRBJ2-1; TRBD2 agrees at 10 bases. Germline assignment: CDR1 SGHRS and CDR2 YFSETQ. CDR3 size: 15 residues. V was pared by 0 bases and J by 7 bases, with 4 bases of the junction left unmatched. The CDR3 sequence is CASSLASGSENEQFF. The CDR3 region has the DNA TGCGCCAGCAGCTTGGCTAGCGGGAGTGAGAATGAGCAGTTCTTC.

The rearrangement joins TRBV5-1 to TRBJ1-4; 12 bases fit TRBD1. Per germline, CDR1 SGHRS and CDR2 YFSETQ. CDR3 length equals 17 residues. V trimming: 0 bases; J trimming: 8 bases; junction bases outside the gene matches: 8. CDR3 DNA sequence: TGCGCCAGCAGCTTGGTGGGACAGGGGGCTCTCACGGAAAAACTGTTTTTT. Translation: CASSLVGQGALTEKLFF. Full variable domain (rest looked up from reference TRBV5-1 and TRBJ1-4): KAGVTQTPRYLIKTRGQQVTLSCSPISGHRSVSWYQQTPGQGLQFLFEYFSETQRNKGNFPGRFSGRQFSNSRSEMNVSTLELGDSALYLCASSLVGQGALTEKLFFGSGTQLSVL.

The chain recombines TRBV6-5 with TRBJ1-6; possible D gene TRBD1, 5 bases. Looked up from germline, CDR1 is MNHEY and CDR2 is SVGAGI. CDR3 size: 16 residues. Between the trimmed V and J ends, which lost 2 bases and 4 bases, there was a span of 12 bases. CDR3 sequence: CASSYLAGDYNSPLHF. CDR3 DNA: TGTGCCAGCAGTTACCTGGCGGGGGATTATAATTCACCCCTCCACTTT.

The chain recombines TRBV2 with TRBJ2-5, with 7 bases matching TRBD1. V was pared by 7 bases and J by 3 bases, with 2 bases of the junction left unmatched. CDR3 size: 12 residues. Looked up from germline, CDR1 is SNHLY and CDR2 is FYNNEI. CDR3 region: CASIGTEETQYF. DNA for the CDR3: TGTGCCAGCATAGGGACAGAAGAGACCCAGTACTTC. Based on the CDR3 plus reference TRBV2 and TRBJ2-5, the full variable domain is EPEVTQTPSHQVTQMGQEVILRCVPISNHLYFYWYRQILGQKVEFLVSFYNNEISEKSEIFDDQFSVERPDGSNFTLKIRSTKLEDSAMYFCASIGTEETQYFGPGTRLLVL.

V and J are TRBV19 and TRBJ1-5, with D perhaps matching TRBD1 (6 bases). With 7 bases removed from V and 4 bases from J, the gap between germline ends came to 17 bases. This CDR3 contains 15 residues. Germline CDR1 is LNHDA and CDR2 is SQIVND (reference sequence). The CDR3: CASTPLGGANQPQHF. Here the CDR3 DNA reads TGTGCCAGTACCCCCCTCGGGGGGGCGAATCAGCCCCAGCATTTT. The complete variable domain, with remaining parts taken from reference TRBV19 and TRBJ1-5, reads DGGITQSPKYLFRKEGQNVTLSCEQNLNHDAMYWYRQDPGQGLRLIYYSQIVNDFQKGDIAEGYSVSREKKESFPLTVTSAQKNPTAFYLCASTPLGGANQPQHFGDGTRLSIL.